This T cell receptor (beta chain) was observed in a study of a mutant IDH1 vaccine in newly diagnosed glioma. Study-level background: Earlier treatment was radiotherapy, temozolomide, or both, with most getting both.

Described time point: week 11, during vaccination. What each vaccine dose contained was 300 ug of mutant IDH1 20-mer peptide, accompanied by topical imiquimod. To note about this clone: Its antigen is as yet unknown.

Measured with immunoSEQ multiplex PCR; TCRdb has only the in-frame clones, and not every one. The sample lists roughly 120,000 clones, 90% occurring once. Findings of the study overall: Patients mounted vaccine-induced immune responses in 80% to 95% of cases.

CDR1 SNHLY and CDR2 FYNNEI come from the germline V gene. V gave up 4 bases and J gave up 2 bases, with 6 bases separating them. This CDR3 comprises 14 residues. The receptor comes from a woman aged 50 to 60 with glioma. V usage is TRBV2 and J usage is TRBJ2-6; D possibly matches TRBD1 or TRBD2 (5 bases each). The specimen comprised PBMCs, sampled from a glioma patient whose treatment included an IDH1 peptide vaccine. The CDR3 loop is CASSGGTGANVLTF. Written as DNA, the CDR3 is TGTGCCAGCAGTGGGGGGACTGGGGCCAACGTCCTGACTTTC.